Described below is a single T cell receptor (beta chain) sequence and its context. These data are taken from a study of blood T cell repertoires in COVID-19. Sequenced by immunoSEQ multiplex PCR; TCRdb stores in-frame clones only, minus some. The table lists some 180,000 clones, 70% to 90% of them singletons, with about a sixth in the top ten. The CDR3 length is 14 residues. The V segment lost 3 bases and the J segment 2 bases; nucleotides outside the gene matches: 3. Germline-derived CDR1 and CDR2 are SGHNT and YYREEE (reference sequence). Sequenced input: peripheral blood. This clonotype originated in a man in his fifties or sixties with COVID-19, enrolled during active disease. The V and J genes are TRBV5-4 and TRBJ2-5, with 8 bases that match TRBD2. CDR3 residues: CASSSTSGQETQYF. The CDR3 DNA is TGTGCCAGCAGCTCCACTAGCGGACAAGAGACCCAGTACTTC.